The clone carrying this TCR beta chain was recorded a few times. CDR3 size: 17 residues. V was cut by 0 bases and J by 0 bases, with 14 bases left in between. Germline CDR1 reads SGHRS; CDR2 reads YFSETQ. The data were taken from a study of patients and donors after allogeneic stem cell transplantation. MiXCR was run by TCRdb on the RT-PCR reads, yielding one entry per CDR3 protein. The sample lists about 160,000 distinct CDR3 sequences; 30% were seen once. Sequenced input: blood, either unsorted or a sorted T cell fraction (not recorded which). The chain is built from TRBV5-1 and TRBJ2-3; D not certain. The clonotype was recovered from a human donor who was either an allogeneic HSCT recipient or a stem cell or donor lymphocyte infusion donor (not recorded which). It is not recorded whose cells these are; they may come from a transplant donor. CDR3 coding DNA: TGCGCCAGCAGCTTGGGGTATAACAGCCCAAGCACAGATACGCAGTATTTT. Translation gives CASSLGYNSPSTDTQYF.